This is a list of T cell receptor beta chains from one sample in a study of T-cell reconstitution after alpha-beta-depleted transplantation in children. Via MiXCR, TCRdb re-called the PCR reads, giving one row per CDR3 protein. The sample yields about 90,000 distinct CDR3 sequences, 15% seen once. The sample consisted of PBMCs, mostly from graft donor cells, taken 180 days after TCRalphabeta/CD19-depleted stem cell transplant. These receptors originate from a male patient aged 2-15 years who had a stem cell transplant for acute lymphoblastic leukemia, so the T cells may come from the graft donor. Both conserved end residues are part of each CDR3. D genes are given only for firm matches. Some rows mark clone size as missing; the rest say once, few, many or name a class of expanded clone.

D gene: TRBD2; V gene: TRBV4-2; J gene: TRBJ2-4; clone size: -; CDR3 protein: CASSPLGSGGTKNIQYF
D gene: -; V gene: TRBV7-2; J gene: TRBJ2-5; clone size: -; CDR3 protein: CASSFVGSRETQYF
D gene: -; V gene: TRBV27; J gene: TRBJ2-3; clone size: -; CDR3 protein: CASSNSVDTQYF
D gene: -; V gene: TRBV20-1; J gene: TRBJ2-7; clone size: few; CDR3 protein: CSARDQKSGLWEQYF
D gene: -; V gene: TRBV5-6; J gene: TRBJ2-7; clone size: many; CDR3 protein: CASTLGRAGYEQYF
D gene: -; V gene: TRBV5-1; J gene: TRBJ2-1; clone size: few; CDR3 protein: CASSLALGSYNEQFF
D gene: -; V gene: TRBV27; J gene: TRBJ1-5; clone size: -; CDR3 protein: CASKVPSNQPQHF
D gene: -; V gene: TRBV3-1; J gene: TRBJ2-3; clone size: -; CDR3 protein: CASSQFLEGGLTSTDTQYF
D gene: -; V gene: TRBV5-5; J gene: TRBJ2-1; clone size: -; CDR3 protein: CASSSGSFNEQFF
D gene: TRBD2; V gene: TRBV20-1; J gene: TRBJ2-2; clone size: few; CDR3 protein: CSAREEAGADTGELFF
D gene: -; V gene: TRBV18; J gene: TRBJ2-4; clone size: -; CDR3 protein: CASSPSGTAKNIQYF
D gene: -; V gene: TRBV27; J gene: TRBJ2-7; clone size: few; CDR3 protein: CASSLYRDYEQYF
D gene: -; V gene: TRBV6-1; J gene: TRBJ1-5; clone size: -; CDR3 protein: CASSIGPDSNQPQHF
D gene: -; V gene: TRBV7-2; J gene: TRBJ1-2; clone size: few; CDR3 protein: CASSLVGTNNKGGYTF
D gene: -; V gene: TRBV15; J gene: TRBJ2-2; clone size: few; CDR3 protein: CATSIIQGGELFF
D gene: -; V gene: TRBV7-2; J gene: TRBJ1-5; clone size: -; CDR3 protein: CASSLGGGLNQPQHF
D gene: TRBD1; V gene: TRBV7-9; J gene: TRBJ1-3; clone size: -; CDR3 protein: CASSSGGQRSGNTIYF